Sequencing of this T cell receptor (beta chain) was carried out in a study of T cell changes during pregnancy in multiple sclerosis. CDR1 and CDR2 from the germline V gene are SQVTM and ANQGSEA. The CDR3 contains 15 residues. Regarding this clone: Compared with germline, one end of the junction differs, possibly owing to a read error.

Clones were sequenced by immunoSEQ multiplex PCR, and TCRdb holds only the in-frame ones, with some missing. There are 30,000 to 35,000 clones in the sample; roughly nine tenths occur only once, and approximately 11% lies in the top ten. The V and J genes are TRBV29-1 and TRBJ2-1; 7 nucleotides agree with TRBD1. The clonotype comes from a female donor with multiple sclerosis, enrolled in a pregnancy study. Sequencing was performed on CD8+ T cells from peripheral blood mononuclear cells, taken before pregnancy. CDR3 residues: CSGEGGQETYNEQFF. The CDR3 region has the DNA TGCAGCGGTGAAGGAGGACAGGAGACCTACAATGAGCAGTTCTTC.